The clone carrying this TCR beta chain was counted once. The antigen is not known. Healthy HIV-negative adults without recent acute infections or vaccinations served as donors. Splitting of CD4+ cells produced CD45RA+ naive and CD45RA-negative memory subsets. These data come from a study of shared clonotypes between healthy human individuals. For the study at large: The donor pool was made up of a couple of women and three men aged 18 to 49. Findings of the study overall: Rarefaction demonstrated incomplete sorted-subset sequencing despite large depth.

Trimming pared 0 bases from V and 7 bases from J, leaving 11 bases between. The CDR3 runs 14 residues. The germline V gene encodes CDR1 SGHNT and CDR2 YYREEE (reference sequence). Sequencing used immunoSEQ multiplex PCR; TCRdb keeps in-frame clones, though not all of them. This table has 1 million to 1.2 million clones, 70% to 80% appearing once. The chain is built from TRBV5-4 and TRBJ2-1; a weak D match, TRBD2 (5 bases). The sequencing input was memory CD4+ T cells from PBMCs. Described subset: CD45RA-negative fraction. The sequence came from a man younger than 35 in good health. Some clones in this sample may be carry-over from other donors' samples. The CDR3 protein is CASSLGGSRNEQFF. The CDR3 nucleotides are TGTGCCAGCAGCTTGGGTGGGAGTAGAAATGAGCAGTTCTTC.